This T cell receptor beta chain derives from a study of human T cells and chemical hapten exposure. Findings of the study overall: PT1 expanded TCR numbers tracked positively with patch test score.

Authors' processing steps: From around 25,000 to 690,000 TCRs were found per sample, with a median of around 96,000. One entry per CDR3 protein, called by TCRdb with MiXCR from the RACE reads. TCRdb, not the original authors, processed these V and J calls. The sample yields approximately 260,000 distinct CDR3 sequences, around 7.7% seen once. Worth noting for this clonotype: The antigen remains undetermined.

V was clipped by 1 base and J by 3 bases, with 14 bases between them. This CDR3 is built from 16 residues. In germline, CDR1 is ENHRY, CDR2 SYGVKD. Indicated time point: pre-sensitization, week 0. Treatment indicated: therapeutic diphenylcyclopropenone sensitization with weekly scalp DPC. The TCR was taken from a man aged 18 to 29 with alopecia areata. Some clones in this sample may be carry-over from other donors' samples. The chain combines TRBV10-3 with TRBJ2-3; D possibly corresponds to TRBD1 (6 bases). The sequenced sample was whole blood, obtained in connection with sensitization to the hapten diphenylcyclopropenone (DPC). Here the CDR3 DNA reads TGTGCCATCAGTGAGTACTTAGGACAGCTAACAGATACGCAGTATTTT. Translated, it gives CAISEYLGQLTDTQYF.